The TCR beta chain described here comes from a study of blood T cell repertoires in COVID-19. Authors' processing steps: Amplification with reference gene primers provided the estimates of nucleated cell counts. Generated by immunoSEQ multiplex PCR, the TCRdb table keeps only in-frame clones and is missing some. V and J calls and clone size are those listed in that table; D and trimming were worked out from the DNA. In the table there are more than 95,000 clones, roughly three quarters of which are singletons. The sequence derives from a man in his forties with active or convalescent COVID-19. Sequenced material: peripheral blood.

The CDR3 loop is CASSWPGQGLYGYTF. In DNA, the CDR3 is TGTGCCAGCAGCTGGCCGGGACAGGGTCTCTATGGCTACACCTTC. The chain combines TRBV13 with TRBJ1-2; TRBD1 aligns across 9 bases. CDR3 length: 15 residues. CDR1 and CDR2 (germline): PRHDT, FYEKMQ (reference sequence). The junction had 7 bases not matched to a gene; V was cut back by 4 bases and J by 4 bases.